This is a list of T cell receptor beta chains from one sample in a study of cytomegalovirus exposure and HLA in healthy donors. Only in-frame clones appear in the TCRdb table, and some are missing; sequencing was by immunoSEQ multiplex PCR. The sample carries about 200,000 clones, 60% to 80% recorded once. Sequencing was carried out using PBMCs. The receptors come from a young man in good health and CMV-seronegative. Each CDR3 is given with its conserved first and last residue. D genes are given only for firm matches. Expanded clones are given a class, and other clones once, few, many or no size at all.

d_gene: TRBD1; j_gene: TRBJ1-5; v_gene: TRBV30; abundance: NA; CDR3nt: TGTGCCTGGAGGACAGGGGGTAGAGATCAGCCCCAGCATTTT; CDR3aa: CAWRTGGRDQPQHF
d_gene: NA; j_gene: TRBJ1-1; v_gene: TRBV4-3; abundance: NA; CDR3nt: TGCGCCAGCAGCCAACTAGTAAACACTGAAGCTTTCTTT; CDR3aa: CASSQLVNTEAFF
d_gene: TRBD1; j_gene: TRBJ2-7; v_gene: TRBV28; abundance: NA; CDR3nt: TGTGCCAGCAGTTTATGGGACAGGGGGCCCTACGAGCAGTACTTC; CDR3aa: CASSLWDRGPYEQYF
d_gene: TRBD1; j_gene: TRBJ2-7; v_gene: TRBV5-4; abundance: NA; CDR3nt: TGTGCCAGCAGCTTGGAGTCCAGGGGGCATCACGAGCAGTACTTC; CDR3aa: CASSLESRGHHEQYF
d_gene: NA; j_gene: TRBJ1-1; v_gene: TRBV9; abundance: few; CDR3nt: TGTGCCAGCAGCGAGAGCCTGAACACTGAAGCTTTCTTT; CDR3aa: CASSESLNTEAFF
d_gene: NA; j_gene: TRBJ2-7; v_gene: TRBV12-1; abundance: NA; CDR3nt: TGTGCCAGCAGCTTTCCTTCCGGGAGGACCTCGTACGAGCAGTACTTC; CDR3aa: CASSFPSGRTSYEQYF
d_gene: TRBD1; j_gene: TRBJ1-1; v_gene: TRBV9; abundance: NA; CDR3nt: TGTGCCAGCAGCGTAGAAGCACAGGGGGCGCGAGCTTTCTTT; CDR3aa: CASSVEAQGARAFF
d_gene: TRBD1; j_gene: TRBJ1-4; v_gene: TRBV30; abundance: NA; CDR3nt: TGTGCCTGGAGTGTAGGGGGGACAGTGAGTGAAAAACTGTTTTTT; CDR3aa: CAWSVGGTVSEKLFF
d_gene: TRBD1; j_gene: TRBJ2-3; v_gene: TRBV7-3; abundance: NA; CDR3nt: TGTGCCAGCAGCTCCGGGACAGGGTATGATACGCAGTATTTT; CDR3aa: CASSSGTGYDTQYF
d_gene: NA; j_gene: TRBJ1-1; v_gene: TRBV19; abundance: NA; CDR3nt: TGTGCCAGTAGTCCCAGGGCGCTTGACACTGAAGCTTTCTTT; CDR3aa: CASSPRALDTEAFF
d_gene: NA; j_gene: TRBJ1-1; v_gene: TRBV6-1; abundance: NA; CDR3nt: TGTGCCAGCAGACTGACAGCAATGAACACTGAAGCTTTCTTT; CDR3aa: CASRLTAMNTEAFF
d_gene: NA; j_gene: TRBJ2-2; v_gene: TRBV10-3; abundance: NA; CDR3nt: TGTGCCATCAGTGATTCGCCACAGGGAACGGACACCGGGGAGCTGTTTTTT; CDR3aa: CAISDSPQGTDTGELFF
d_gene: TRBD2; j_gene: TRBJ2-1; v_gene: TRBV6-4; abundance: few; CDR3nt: TGTGCCAGCAGTGGAAGAGCGGGAGGAATTGATGAGCAGTTCTTC; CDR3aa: CASSGRAGGIDEQFF
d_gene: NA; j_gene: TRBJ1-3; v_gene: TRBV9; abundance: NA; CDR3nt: TGTGCCAGCAGCGTTTCGGACAGCTCTGGAAACACCATATATTTT; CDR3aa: CASSVSDSSGNTIYF
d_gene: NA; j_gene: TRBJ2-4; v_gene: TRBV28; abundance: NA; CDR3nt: TGTGCCAGCAGTTTAGGCGCCAAAAACATTCAGTACTTC; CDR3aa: CASSLGAKNIQYF
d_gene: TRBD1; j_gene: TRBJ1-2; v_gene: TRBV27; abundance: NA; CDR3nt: TGTGCCAGCAGTCCACAGGGGGCAAGCTATGGCTACACCTTC; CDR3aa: CASSPQGASYGYTF
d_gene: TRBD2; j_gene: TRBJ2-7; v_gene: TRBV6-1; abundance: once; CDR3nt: TGTGCCAGCCGGACTAGCCAGCCATCCGAGCAGTACTTC; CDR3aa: CASRTSQPSEQYF
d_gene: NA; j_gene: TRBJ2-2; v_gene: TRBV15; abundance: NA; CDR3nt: TGTGCCACCAGCAGAGATTGGGGCCCAATGAACACCGGGGAGCTGTTTTTT; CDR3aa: CATSRDWGPMNTGELFF
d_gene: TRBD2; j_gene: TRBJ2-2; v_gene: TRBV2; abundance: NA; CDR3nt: TGTGCCAGCAGTTATTTAGCGGGGGGGACTAACACCGGGGAGCTGTTTTTT; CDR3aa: CASSYLAGGTNTGELFF
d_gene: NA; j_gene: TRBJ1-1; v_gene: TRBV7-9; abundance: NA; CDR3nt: TGTGCCAGCAGCTCCCACAGGGCTCTGAACACTGAAGCTTTCTTT; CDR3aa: CASSSHRALNTEAFF
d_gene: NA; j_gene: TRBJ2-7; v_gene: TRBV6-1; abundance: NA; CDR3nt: TGTGCCAGCAGTGTTGAGAGGACCTACGAGCAGTACTTC; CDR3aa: CASSVERTYEQYF
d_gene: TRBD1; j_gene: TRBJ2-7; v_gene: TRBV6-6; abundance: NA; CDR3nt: TGTGCCAGCTCCCCCGACAGGGTTTCCGAGCAGTACTTC; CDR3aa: CASSPDRVSEQYF
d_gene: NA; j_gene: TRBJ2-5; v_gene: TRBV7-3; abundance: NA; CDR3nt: TGTGCCAGCAGCCCAGGGGCCCAAGAGACCCAGTACTTC; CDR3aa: CASSPGAQETQYF
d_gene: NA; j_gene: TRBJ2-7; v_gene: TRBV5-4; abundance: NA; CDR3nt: TGTGCCAGCAGACAAGGGGTCCCCGGTGGCGAGCAGTACTTC; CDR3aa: CASRQGVPGGEQYF
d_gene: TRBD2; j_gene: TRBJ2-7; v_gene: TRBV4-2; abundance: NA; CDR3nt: TGTGCCAGCAGCCAAGATCTCCCAGCGGGAGGGCCGGTTTTTCGCTACGAGCAGTACTTC; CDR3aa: CASSQDLPAGGPVFRYEQYF
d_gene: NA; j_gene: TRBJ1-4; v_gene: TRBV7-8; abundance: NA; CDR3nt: TGTGCCAGCAGCTTCGAGGGACATTTGAATGAAAAACTGTTTTTT; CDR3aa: CASSFEGHLNEKLFF
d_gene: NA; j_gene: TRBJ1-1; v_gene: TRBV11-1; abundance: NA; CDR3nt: TGTGCCAGCAGCTTTTCAGGGGACACTGAAGCTTTCTTT; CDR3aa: CASSFSGDTEAFF
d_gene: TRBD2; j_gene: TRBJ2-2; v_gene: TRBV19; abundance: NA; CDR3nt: TGTGCCAGTTCTTGGGGAGGGACGAGGACCGGGGAGCTGTTTTTT; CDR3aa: CASSWGGTRTGELFF
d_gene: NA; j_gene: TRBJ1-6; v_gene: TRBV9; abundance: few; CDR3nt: TGTGCCAGCAGCGGGGGCAGGGCTGGCTCACCCCTCCACTTT; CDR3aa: CASSGGRAGSPLHF
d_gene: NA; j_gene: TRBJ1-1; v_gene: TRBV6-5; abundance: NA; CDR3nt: TGTGCCAGCAGTCGGGGAATTTACACTGAAGCTTTCTTT; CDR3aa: CASSRGIYTEAFF
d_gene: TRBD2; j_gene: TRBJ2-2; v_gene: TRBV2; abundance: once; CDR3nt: TGTGCCAGCAGCCCCGGGACTAGCGGGAGGGCCCGGGTCGGGGAGCTGTTTTTT; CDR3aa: CASSPGTSGRARVGELFF
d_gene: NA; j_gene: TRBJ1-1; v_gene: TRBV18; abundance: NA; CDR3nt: TGTGCCAGCTCCGGACGGGAGAACACTGAAGCTTTCTTT; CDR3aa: CASSGRENTEAFF
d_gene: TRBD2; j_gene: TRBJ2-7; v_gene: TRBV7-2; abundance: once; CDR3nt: TGTGCCAGCAGCTCAGGCAGACTAGCGGGAGGGCCCAACCCCTACGAGCAGTACTTC; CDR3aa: CASSSGRLAGGPNPYEQYF
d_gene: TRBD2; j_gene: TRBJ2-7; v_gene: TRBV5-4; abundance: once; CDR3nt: TGTGCCAGCAGTTCCGCGTCTGGACTAGCTCTTTACGAGCAGTACTTC; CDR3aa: CASSSASGLALYEQYF
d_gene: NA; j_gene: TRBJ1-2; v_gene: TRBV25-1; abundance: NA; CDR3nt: TGTGCCAGCAGTGACTTAGAGAGCTACACCTTC; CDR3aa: CASSDLESYTF
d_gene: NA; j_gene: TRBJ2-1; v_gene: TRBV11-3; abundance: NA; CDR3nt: TGTGCCAGCATGAAAGACAGCTCCTACAATGAGCAGTTCTTC; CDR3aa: CASMKDSSYNEQFF
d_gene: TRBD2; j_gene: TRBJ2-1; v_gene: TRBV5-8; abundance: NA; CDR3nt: TGTGCCAGCAGCAAGGGACTAAACTCCAATGAGCAGTTCTTC; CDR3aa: CASSKGLNSNEQFF
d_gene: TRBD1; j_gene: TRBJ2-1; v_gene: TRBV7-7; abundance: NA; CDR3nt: TGTGCTAGCAGCTTGGGGGACAGGCTACCCAATGAGCAGTTCTTC; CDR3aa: CASSLGDRLPNEQFF
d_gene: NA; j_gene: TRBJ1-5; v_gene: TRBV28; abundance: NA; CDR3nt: TGTGCCAGCAGTTTAATGGGAGACCAGCCCCAGCATTTT; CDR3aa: CASSLMGDQPQHF
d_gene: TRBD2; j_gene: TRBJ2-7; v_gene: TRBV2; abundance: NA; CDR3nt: TGTGCCAGCCTAATCGGACTAGCCTACGAGCAGTACTTC; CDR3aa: CASLIGLAYEQYF
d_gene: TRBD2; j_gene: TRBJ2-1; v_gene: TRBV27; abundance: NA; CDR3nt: TGTGCCAGCAGTCCCGGGCTAGCGGGAGATAATGAGCAGTTCTTC; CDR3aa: CASSPGLAGDNEQFF
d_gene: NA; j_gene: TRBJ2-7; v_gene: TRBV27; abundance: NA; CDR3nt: TGTGCCAGCAGTTTATCGCGGCTAGCCTACGAGCAGTACTTC; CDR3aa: CASSLSRLAYEQYF
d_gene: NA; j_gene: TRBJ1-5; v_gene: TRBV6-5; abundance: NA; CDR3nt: TGTGCCAGCAGTTCCCGGTTCTTGGATCAGCCCCAGCATTTT; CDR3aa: CASSSRFLDQPQHF
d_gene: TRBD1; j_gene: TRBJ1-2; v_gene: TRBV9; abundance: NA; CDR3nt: TGTGCCAGCTCCCTCCTTACCGGGACAGGGGAAGGGTTCTATGGCTACACCTTC; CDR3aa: CASSLLTGTGEGFYGYTF
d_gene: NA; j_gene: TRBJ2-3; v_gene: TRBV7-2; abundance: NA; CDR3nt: TGTGCCAGCAGCTTCAGGGTAATCACAGATACGCAGTATTTT; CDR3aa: CASSFRVITDTQYF
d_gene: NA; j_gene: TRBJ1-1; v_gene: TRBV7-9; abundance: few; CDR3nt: TGTGCCAGCAGCTCAGGGTGGGACACTGAAGCTTTCTTT; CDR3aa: CASSSGWDTEAFF